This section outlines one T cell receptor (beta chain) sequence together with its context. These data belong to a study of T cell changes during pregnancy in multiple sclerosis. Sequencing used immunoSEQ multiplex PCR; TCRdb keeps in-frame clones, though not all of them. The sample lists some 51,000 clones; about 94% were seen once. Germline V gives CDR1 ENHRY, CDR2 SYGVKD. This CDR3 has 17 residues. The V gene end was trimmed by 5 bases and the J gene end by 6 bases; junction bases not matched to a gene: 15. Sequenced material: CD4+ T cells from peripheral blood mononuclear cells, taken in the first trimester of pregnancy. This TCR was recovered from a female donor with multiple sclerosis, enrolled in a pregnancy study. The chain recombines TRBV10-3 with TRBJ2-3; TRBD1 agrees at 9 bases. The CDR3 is CAISRMKSDRGPDTQYF. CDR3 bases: TGTGCCATCAGTCGAATGAAATCGGACAGGGGTCCCGATACGCAGTATTTT.